The clone carrying this T cell receptor (beta chain) appeared a few times. Its matching antigen is unknown. V was trimmed by 2 bases and J by 4 bases, leaving 11 bases between them. CDR3 length: 13 amino acids. CDR1 and CDR2 (germline): GTSNPN, SVGIG (reference sequence). Each cDNA molecule in the library carried unique molecular identifiers. Under the authors' procedure: Sample TCR totals centred on a median of approximately 96,000, ranging about 23,224 to 700,000. TCRdb processed the 5' RACE reads anew with MiXCR; each CDR3 protein has one entry. These V and J calls derive from TCRdb rather than the authors' analysis. In the table there are under 150,000 distinct CDR3 sequences, approximately 19% of which are singletons. These data originate in a study of human T cells and chemical hapten exposure. Findings and limits, study-wide: TCRs at high frequency, those above 1 in 1000, did not change with DPC sensitization.

Someone pulled total RNA out of unfractionated whole blood. The source of this sequence is a human donor in good health. V usage is TRBV30 and J usage is TRBJ1-1, with D unclear. CDR3 sequence (DNA): TGTGCCTGGAGTTTCGGCCCGTCCACTGAAGCTTTCTTT. It specifies CAWSFGPSTEAFF. Using reference TRBV30 and TRBJ1-1 for the parts outside the CDR3, the full variable domain is SQTIHQWPATLVQPVGSPLSLECTVEGTSNPNLYWYRQAAGRGLQLLFYSVGIGQISSEVPQNLSASRPQDRQFILSSKKLLLSDSGFYLCAWSFGPSTEAFFGQGTRLTVV.